Listed here is a single T cell receptor beta chain. This clonotype is medium-sized (0.01 to 0.1%) by frequency; its count is not recorded. Which antigen it targets is not known. Library preparation used the iRepertoire multiplex PCR system with TCR subtype-specific primers for both bulk and single-cell sequencing. Multiplex PCR using primers aimed at the V, D and J gene regions produced the bulk TCR beta libraries. Each sample contributed roughly 100-500 ng of RNA as input for preparing the bulk TCR library. An Illumina MiSeq was used to sequence bulk TCR beta amplicons. In the paper's pipeline: Quality control steps removed sample misassignments and low-quality sequencing reads. CDR3 was defined as the amino acids between the V-gene Y[YFLI]C motif and the J-segment [FW]GXGT motif. The IMGT database served as the reference for assigning TRBV and TRBJ genes and CDR3 clonotypes. Per-sample TRBV expression was normalized to the mean of the same gene in PBMC from 44 healthy donors. TCRdb reprocessed the raw reads; every CDR3 protein sequence is a single record, and DNA is not supplied. These V and J calls rely on TCRdb rather than the paper's analysis. This sample's table carries around 1,200 distinct CDR3 sequences. Of the sample, 15% to 20% falls within the top ten clones.

Sequenced donors were patients with carbamazepine-induced Stevens-Johnson syndrome or toxic epidermal necrolysis (CBZ-SJS/TEN). To search for drug-specific clonotypes, the T cell receptor repertoires of patients with drug-induced severe cutaneous adverse reactions were profiled by next-generation sequencing. RNA was isolated either from blister cells of skin lesions or from peripheral blood mononuclear cells. These data are taken from a study of T cells in severe cutaneous drug reactions (dated by TCRdb to the late 2010s). Notes on the research overall: Recruitment took place between the early 2010s and the late 2010s, drawing patients from Taiwan, Thailand and a European registry network. The culprit drug was assigned using the Naranjo algorithm and the ALDEN drug causality algorithm. Patients in either the acute or the recovery stage provided biological samples, such as blister fluids/cells and PBMC. Enrollment was limited to patients whose SJS/TEN or DRESS diagnosis was probable or definite according to RegiSCAR criteria. The study paired bulk TCR sequencing with single-cell sequencing, quantitative PCR validation, functional assays and transgenic mouse experiments. Libraries used iRepertoire multiplex PCR; authors cited a comparison showing similar capture of abundant clonotypes across iRepertoire and 5' RACE methods with or without UMI. Study-wide findings and limitations: According to the authors, further study is still needed to determine whether the public TCR generalizes to SJS/TEN caused by other drugs. CBZ-SJS/TEN patients showed strongly increased TRBV12-4 usage, with an average of approximately 30% in blister cells and 4% to 5.5% in PBMC. A public TCRbeta CDR3 was found in all seven CBZ-SJS/TEN blister samples (mean approximately 14%) but was undetectable or scarce in tolerant-control and healthy-donor PBMC.

According to the germline V gene, CDR1 reads SQVTM and CDR2 reads ANQGSEA. The CDR3 runs 13 residues from the cysteine to the phenylalanine. DNA was not recorded. The source material was cells from a skin blister. The cell subset or site label on this specimen signifies: unsorted cells from skin lesion blisters. This clonotype originated in a human donor with Stevens-Johnson syndrome, a severe cutaneous drug reaction. This chain joins TRBV29-1 to TRBJ2-5; the D call from TCRdb, TRBD2, cannot be confirmed without DNA. For the CDR3, the sequence is CSGGEAIGETQYF.